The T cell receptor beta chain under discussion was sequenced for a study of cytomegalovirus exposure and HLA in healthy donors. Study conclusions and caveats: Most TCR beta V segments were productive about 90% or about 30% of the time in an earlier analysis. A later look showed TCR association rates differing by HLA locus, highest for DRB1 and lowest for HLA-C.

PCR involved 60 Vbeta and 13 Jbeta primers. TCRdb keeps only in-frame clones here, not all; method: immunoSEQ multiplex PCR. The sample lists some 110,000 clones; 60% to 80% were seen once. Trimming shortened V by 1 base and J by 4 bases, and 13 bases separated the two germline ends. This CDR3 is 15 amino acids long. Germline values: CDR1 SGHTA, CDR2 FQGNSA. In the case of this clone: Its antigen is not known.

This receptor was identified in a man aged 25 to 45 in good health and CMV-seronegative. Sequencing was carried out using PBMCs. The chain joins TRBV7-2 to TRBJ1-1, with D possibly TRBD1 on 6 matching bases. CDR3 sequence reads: CASSLEIGGATEAFF. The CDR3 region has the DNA TGTGCCAGCAGCTTAGAAATCGGGGGGGCCACTGAAGCTTTCTTT. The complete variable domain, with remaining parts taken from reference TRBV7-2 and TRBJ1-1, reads GAGVSQSPSNKVTEKGKDVELRCDPISGHTALYWYRQSLGQGLEFLIYFQGNSAPDKSGLPSDRFSAERTGGSVSTLTIQRTQQEDSAVYLCASSLEIGGATEAFFGQGTRLTVV.